The 31 T cell receptor beta chains presented below share a single source sample, sequenced in a study of shared clonotypes between healthy human individuals. Data came from immunoSEQ multiplex PCR; TCRdb stores just in-frame clones and leaves some out. Altogether about 2,200,000 clones are present, 90% to 95% being singletons, with the ten largest covering around 1.7%. Naive CD8 cells lacked CD45RO and underwent positive selection for CCR7, leaving out terminally differentiated effector memory CD45RA+ cells. The sequencing input was naive CD8+ T cells from PBMCs. These receptors came from a man aged 18 to 35 in good health. Some clones in this sample may be carry-over from other donors' samples.

The chain recombines TRBV27 with TRBJ2-1; 11 bases are shared with TRBD2. Germline CDR1 reads MNHEY; CDR2 reads SMNVEV (reference sequence). The CDR3 has 16 residues. V shed 6 bases, J shed 3 bases, and the junction held 7 bases outside the gene matches. The CDR3, as DNA: TGTGCCAGCAGGCCGGGACTAGCGGTTAACTACAATGAGCAGTTCTTC. This codes for CASRPGLAVNYNEQFF.

The chain couples TRBV15 to TRBJ2-5; the D gene is possibly TRBD2 (6 bases). This CDR3 has 14 amino acids. Germline loops: CDR1 LNHNV, CDR2 YYDKDF (reference sequence). The V end was cut by 2 bases, the J end by 0 bases, with 7 bases between. The CDR3 loop is CATSRRDYQETQYF. For the CDR3, the DNA is TGTGCCACCAGCAGAAGGGACTACCAAGAGACCCAGTACTTC. Complete variable domain (other parts from reference TRBV15 and TRBJ2-5): DAMVIQNPRYQVTQFGKPVTLSCSQTLNHNVMYWYQQKSSQAPKLLFHYYDKDFNNEADTPDNFQSRRPNTSFCFLDIRSPGLGDTAMYLCATSRRDYQETQYFGPGTRLLVL.

The chain uses TRBV4-2 and TRBJ1-2; 7 nucleotides align to TRBD1. In germline, CDR1 is LGHNA, CDR2 YNFKEQ. The CDR3 length is 20 residues. The V gene end was trimmed by 0 bases and the J gene end by 4 bases; junction bases not matched to a gene: 20. This chain's CDR3 is CASSQEITEFPGTAIYGYTF. DNA for the CDR3: TGTGCCAGCAGCCAAGAGATAACCGAGTTTCCCGGGACAGCCATCTATGGCTACACCTTC.

This clone was recorded only once. This chain uses TRBV28 with TRBJ2-1, with TRBD1 as a possible D gene (5 bases). The germline V and J ends were trimmed by 5 bases and 7 bases, with 15 bases remaining between them. The CDR3 contains 14 residues. Germline V CDR1 and CDR2: MDHEN, SYDVKM. CDR3 DNA: TGTGCCAGCAGTATCCCCCGCTCAGGGAATGAGCAGTTCTTC. Amino acid sequence: CASSIPRSGNEQFF.

V gene TRBV7-2 combines with J gene TRBJ2-1, with 13 bases aligning to TRBD2. CDR3 length: 18 residues. With V trimmed by 3 bases and J by 9 bases, 14 bases remained unmatched. Germline CDR1 SGHTA, CDR2 FQGNSA. The CDR3 sequence is CASSLPPLGLAGEGEQFF. The CDR3 DNA is TGTGCCAGCAGCTTGCCACCGCTTGGACTAGCGGGAGAGGGTGAGCAGTTCTTC.

The chain is built from TRBV28 and TRBJ2-7, with 8 bases identical to TRBD1. V lost 2 bases, J lost 3 bases, and 6 bases stayed unmatched. Germline assignment: CDR1 MDHEN and CDR2 SYDVKM. The CDR3 is made up of 15 amino acids. The CDR3 DNA reads as TGTGCCAGCAGTTTAGGGCCAGGGGGCAGCTACGAGCAGTACTTC. The encoded protein is CASSLGPGGSYEQYF. The full variable domain, completed using reference TRBV28 and TRBJ2-7, is DVKVTQSSRYLVKRTGEKVFLECVQDMDHENMFWYRQDPGLGLRLIYFSYDVKMKEKGDIPEGYSVSREKKERFSLILESASTNQTSMYLCASSLGPGGSYEQYFGPGTRLTVT.

The rearrangement links TRBV9 to TRBJ2-1, with TRBD2 matching over 8 bases. This CDR3 is 14 amino acids long. Looked up from germline, CDR1 is SGDLS and CDR2 is YYNGEE. Losses at the gene ends were 3 bases for V and 8 bases for J; bases not matched to a gene: 7. CDR3 coding DNA: TGTGCCAGCAGCGCCAGCGGGAGTCCCCATGAGCAGTTCTTC. Encoded protein: CASSASGSPHEQFF.

The rearrangement joins TRBV11-2 to TRBJ2-1; D may correspond to TRBD1 or TRBD2 (6 bases each). Per germline, CDR1 SGHAT and CDR2 FQNNGV. The V gene lost 6 bases and the J gene lost 11 bases, with 14 bases spanning the gap. The CDR3 runs to 12 residues. The CDR3 region is CASRSLGGQQFF. The CDR3 nucleotides are TGTGCCAGCAGATCCCTCGGGGGCCAGCAGTTCTTC.

J is TRBJ2-1 and V is TRBV7-9; 12 positions match TRBD1. V shed 6 bases, J shed 8 bases, and the junction held 14 bases outside the gene matches. Germline loops: CDR1 SEHNR, CDR2 FQNEAQ (reference sequence). The CDR3 length is 17 residues. The CDR3 loop reads CASRLTSGTGGIYEQFF. The CDR3 coding sequence is TGTGCCAGCAGGCTAACCTCCGGGACAGGGGGCATCTATGAGCAGTTCTTC. The entire variable domain, with the rest obtained from reference TRBV7-9 and TRBJ2-1, is as follows: DTGVSQNPRHKITKRGQNVTFRCDPISEHNRLYWYRQTLGQGPEFLTYFQNEAQLEKSRLLSDRFSAERPKGSFSTLEIQRTEQGDSAMYLCASRLTSGTGGIYEQFFGPGTRLTVL.

The chain is built from TRBV5-1 and TRBJ2-1; D perhaps matches TRBD2 (6 bases). Between the trimmed V and J ends, which lost 2 bases and 3 bases, there was a span of 9 bases. CDR3 length: 14 amino acids. CDR1 and CDR2 (germline): SGHRS, YFSETQ. The CDR3 DNA reads TGCGCCAGCAGCTTTAGCGGTCTCTACAATGAGCAGTTCTTC. Translated, it gives CASSFSGLYNEQFF.

The V and J genes are TRBV5-4 and TRBJ2-1, with D perhaps matching TRBD1 (6 bases). This CDR3 is built from 15 residues. The V and J ends lost 4 bases and 4 bases respectively, with 15 bases between them. The germline gives CDR1 SGHNT, CDR2 YYREEE (reference sequence). Written as DNA, the CDR3 is TGTGCCAGCAGCCTGGGACAAGACATTTACAATGAGCAGTTCTTC. Translation gives CASSLGQDIYNEQFF.

Note on this clone: The same CDR3 is also encoded by other DNA sequences in this sample. The J gene is TRBJ2-3, the V gene TRBV6-5; D is perhaps TRBD1 or TRBD2 (5 bases each). The CDR3 spans 15 residues. Germline assignment: CDR1 MNHEY and CDR2 SVGAGI. V was shortened by 0 bases and J by 3 bases, with 10 bases between the two germline ends. CDR3 protein: CASSYSGESTDTQYF. The CDR3 coding sequence is TGTGCCAGCAGTTACTCGGGGGAGAGTACAGATACGCAGTATTTT.

On this clone itself: Other DNA sequences from this sample encode an identical CDR3 as well. V is TRBV9 and J is TRBJ2-1; D gene uncertain. The V end was cut by 0 bases, the J end by 4 bases, with 8 bases between. Germline V CDR1 and CDR2: SGDLS, YYNGEE. CDR3 size: 14 residues. CDR3 sequence: CASSVGTSYNEQFF. The CDR3 DNA reads as TGTGCCAGCAGCGTAGGGACCAGTTACAATGAGCAGTTCTTC.

The chain has TRBV7-9 and TRBJ2-3, with D unresolved. This CDR3 is built from 13 residues. Germline loops: CDR1 SEHNR, CDR2 FQNEAQ (reference sequence). Trimming took off 3 bases at V and 6 bases at J, with 10 bases between the two ends. CDR3 sequence: CASSFGSIDTQYF. In nucleotides, the CDR3 is TGTGCCAGCAGCTTCGGCTCTATCGATACGCAGTATTTT.

The V and J genes are TRBV7-9 and TRBJ1-1; 7 bases are a match to TRBD1. CDR1 and CDR2 from the germline V gene are SEHNR and FQNEAQ (reference sequence). The CDR3 contains 16 residues. V dropped 5 bases and J dropped 8; count of bases not matched to a gene: 17. The CDR3 DNA sequence: TGTGCCAGCAGCCCCCCTAACCCGACTGACAGGGTAGAAGCTTTCTTT. This sequence encodes CASSPPNPTDRVEAFF. Combining the CDR3 with reference TRBV7-9 and TRBJ1-1 gives the whole variable domain DTGVSQNPRHKITKRGQNVTFRCDPISEHNRLYWYRQTLGQGPEFLTYFQNEAQLEKSRLLSDRFSAERPKGSFSTLEIQRTEQGDSAMYLCASSPPNPTDRVEAFFGQGTRLTVV.

The chain recombines TRBV25-1 with TRBJ1-4; D is ambiguous. Germline V gene lookup returns CDR1 MGHDK and CDR2 SYGVNS. Trimming shortened V by 2 bases and J by 6 bases, and 16 bases separated the two germline ends. The CDR3 is 16 residues long. The DNA for the CDR3 is TGTGCCAGCAGTGAAACAGATGCGATAGAAGATGAAAAACTGTTTTTT. Protein product: CASSETDAIEDEKLFF.

V and J are TRBV7-2 and TRBJ2-3, with a weak D call TRBD2 (6 bases). The CDR3 consists of 16 residues. Germline V gives CDR1 SGHTA, CDR2 FQGNSA. The V end lost 1 base, the J end lost 0 bases, and 11 bases lay between the germline ends. The CDR3 DNA is TGTGCCAGCAGCTTAGTGTGGCGGGAAAGCACAGATACGCAGTATTTT. Translation: CASSLVWRESTDTQYF.

The chain joins TRBV15 to TRBJ2-5; maybe TRBD1 (5 bases). This CDR3 has 16 residues. V gave up 1 base and J gave up 2 bases, with 14 bases separating them. Germline V lookup: CDR1 LNHNV, CDR2 YYDKDF (reference sequence). CDR3 protein: CATSRGAGAPQETQYF. The CDR3 DNA reads TGTGCCACCAGCAGAGGGGCTGGGGCCCCACAAGAGACCCAGTACTTC.

This CDR3 reads CASSHASSGGPTDTQYF. The CDR3 nucleotides are TGCGCCAGCAGCCATGCGAGCAGCGGGGGGCCCACAGATACGCAGTATTTT. V usage is TRBV4-1 and J usage is TRBJ2-3, with 9 bases matching TRBD2. V lost 3 bases to trimming and J lost 2 bases; unmatched junction nucleotides: 9. CDR1 and CDR2 (germline): MGHRA, YSYEKL. The CDR3 consists of 17 residues.

In the case of this clone: Other DNA sequences of this sample code for an identical CDR3. The chain links TRBV29-1 to TRBJ2-7; D gene uncertain. CDR1 is SQVTM and CDR2 is ANQGSEA in the germline V gene. V was trimmed by 2 bases and J by 1 base, leaving 6 bases between them. The CDR3 has 12 residues. DNA of the CDR3: TGCAGCGTTGAAATGGGGTCCTACGAGCAGTACTTC. Translation gives CSVEMGSYEQYF.

This rearrangement joins TRBV5-6 to TRBJ2-7, with D tentatively TRBD1 (6 bases). Deletions cut 2 bases from V and 4 bases from J, with 22 bases between. CDR3 length: 17 residues. Germline CDR1 SGHDT, CDR2 YYEEEE. The CDR3 nucleotides are TGTGCCAGCAGCTTCCTCCCCGCAGGGGTGGGAGTTTACGAGCAGTACTTC. This translates into CASSFLPAGVGVYEQYF. The whole variable domain, filled in from reference TRBV5-6 and TRBJ2-7, reads DAGVTQSPTHLIKTRGQQVTLRCSPKSGHDTVSWYQQALGQGPQFIFQYYEEEERQRGNFPDRFSGHQFPNYSSELNVNALLLGDSALYLCASSFLPAGVGVYEQYFGPGTRLTVT.

The CDR3 loop is CASGLGDNTQYF. CDR3 DNA sequence: TGTGCTAGTGGTTTGGGGGACAATACGCAGTATTTT. This chain uses TRBV12-5 with TRBJ2-3, with D perhaps matching TRBD1 (6 bases). Germline CDR1 and CDR2: LGHNT and FRNRAP. V lost 1 base, J lost 7 bases, and 6 bases lay in between. The CDR3 extends over 12 amino acids.

The chain uses TRBV4-3 and TRBJ1-3, with a tentative D call TRBD1 (5 bases). V was clipped by 0 bases and J by 4 bases, with 10 bases between them. Germline-derived CDR1 and CDR2 are LGHNA and YSLEER. The CDR3 extends over 15 amino acids. In DNA, the CDR3 is TGCGCCAGCAGCCAAGATGGAGGGGAAGGAAACACCATATATTTT. Protein sequence: CASSQDGGEGNTIYF.

This rearrangement joins TRBV19 to TRBJ1-4; the D gene is possibly TRBD1 (5 bases). Germline V CDR1 and CDR2: LNHDA, SQIVND (reference sequence). CDR3 length: 14 residues. V was clipped by 8 bases and J by 8 bases, with 18 bases between them. The CDR3 region is CASGGRGRLEKLFF. CDR3 in DNA: TGTGCCAGTGGGGGAAGGGGAAGGTTGGAAAAACTGTTTTTT.

This clone has only one observation. As DNA, the CDR3 is TGTGCCAGCAGTATATACAGGGAGGTCAAAAACATTCAGTACTTC. Protein sequence: CASSIYREVKNIQYF. This sequence joins TRBV28 and TRBJ2-4, with D tentatively TRBD1 or TRBD2 (6 bases each). V was cut by 5 bases and J by 3 bases, with 14 bases left in between. Germline loops: CDR1 MDHEN, CDR2 SYDVKM. The CDR3 is made up of 15 amino acids.

This chain connects TRBV6-1 to TRBJ2-5; 10 bases map to TRBD2. The junction had 3 bases not matched to a gene; V was cut back by 4 bases and J by 1 base. This CDR3 contains 15 residues. Germline V gene data show CDR1 as MNHNS and CDR2 as SASEGT. The CDR3: CASSVAGGTQETQYF. DNA of the CDR3: TGTGCCAGCAGTGTAGCGGGAGGAACCCAAGAGACCCAGTACTTC.

This clone appeared a few times. The gene calls are TRBV9 and TRBJ1-1; D not certain. The CDR3 has 13 residues. The ends were cut back, 6 bases at V and 0 bases at J, with 9 bases in the middle. CDR1 is SGDLS, CDR2 YYNGEE, per germline. The CDR3 loop reads CASNGPLNTEAFF. CDR3 coding DNA: TGTGCCAGCAACGGGCCTTTGAACACTGAAGCTTTCTTT.

As for this clone: The sample contains more than one DNA sequence encoding this CDR3. The chain joins TRBV19 to TRBJ2-1; D gene ambiguous. This CDR3 is built from 13 residues. Germline lookup yields CDR1 LNHDA and CDR2 SQIVND (reference sequence). The germline V and J ends were trimmed by 2 bases and 0 bases, with 2 bases remaining between them. CDR3 coding DNA: TGTGCCAGTAGTATAAGCTCCTACAATGAGCAGTTCTTC. Translated: CASSISSYNEQFF. The whole variable domain, filled in from reference TRBV19 and TRBJ2-1, reads DGGITQSPKYLFRKEGQNVTLSCEQNLNHDAMYWYRQDPGQGLRLIYYSQIVNDFQKGDIAEGYSVSREKKESFPLTVTSAQKNPTAFYLCASSISSYNEQFFGPGTRLTVL.

This chain connects TRBV28 to TRBJ2-7, with TRBD2 as a possible D gene (5 bases). CDR1 and CDR2 (germline): MDHEN, SYDVKM. The V gene lost 7 bases and the J gene lost 3 bases, with 13 bases spanning the gap. CDR3 length: 13 amino acids. The CDR3 reads CASTVAPGYEQYF. The CDR3 DNA reads TGTGCCAGCACCGTAGCGCCCGGCTACGAGCAGTACTTC.

This clone appeared a single time. The chain is built from TRBV7-6 and TRBJ2-1; 7 bases match TRBD2. Germline CDR1 and CDR2: SGHVS and FNYEAQ. The CDR3 sequence is 20 residues long. The V gene end was trimmed by 5 bases and the J gene end by 0 bases; junction bases not matched to a gene: 19. The CDR3 here is CASSPPAGLGEGPSYNEQFF. In DNA, the CDR3 is TGTGCCAGCAGCCCCCCGGCCGGGTTGGGGGAGGGCCCCTCCTACAATGAGCAGTTCTTC.

This rearrangement joins TRBV29-1 to TRBJ2-7; 7 bases align to TRBD1. Trimming removed 6 bases from V and 2 bases from J; junction bases left unmatched: 4. The germline V gene encodes CDR1 SQVTM and CDR2 ANQGSEA. The CDR3 has 12 residues. DNA for the CDR3: TGCAGCGTGCACGGGACAGCCTACGAGCAGTACTTC. Translated, it gives CSVHGTAYEQYF.